This T cell receptor beta chain was sequenced in a study of blood T cell repertoires in COVID-19. Study in general: Collection of acute and convalescent COVID-19 samples took place in the United States, Italy and Spain.

In terms of age and location, participants ranged from roughly 18 to 90 years and lived in about 25 US areas. Each recovered donor of Cohort 3 presented with two negative PCRs, clearance, or symptom resolution. In the original analysis: The assay estimated nucleated cells by amplifying reference gene primers. Some clones are missing from TCRdb's copy, which holds only in-frame ones; the method was immunoSEQ multiplex PCR. V, J and clone size were drawn from that table, and D and trimming were deduced from the DNA. The sample has 200,000 to 250,000 clones; roughly nine tenths are singletons. What was sequenced was PBMCs or T cells enriched from blood (not recorded which). This clonotype was sampled from a woman in her twenties or thirties who had recovered from COVID-19.

The CDR3, as DNA: TGCAGCGTTCTAGCGGGGTCACTGGCCCCCTACGAGCAGTACTTC. Protein product: CSVLAGSLAPYEQYF. This chain links TRBV29-1 with TRBJ2-7, with 9 bases aligning to TRBD2. The CDR3 runs to 15 residues. In germline, CDR1 is SQVTM, CDR2 ANQGSEA. V was clipped by 5 bases and J by 2 bases; unmatched bases: 10.